This T cell receptor beta chain originates from a study of blood T cell repertoires in COVID-19. Assay: immunoSEQ multiplex PCR; the TCRdb copy retains only in-frame clones and omits some. The repertoire holds about 89,000 clones, with approximately 75% as singletons. CDR3 length equals 11 residues. Germline V lookup: CDR1 DFQATT, CDR2 SNEGSKA (reference sequence). Trimming cost V 3 bases and J 9 bases, with 9 bases left between them. The receptor's source is a woman older than 75 with acute or convalescent COVID-19. Specimen: peripheral blood. The gene calls are TRBV20-1 and TRBJ2-1, with D perhaps matching TRBD2 (7 bases). Written as DNA, the CDR3 is TGCAGTGCTAGCGGGGGGCGTGAGCAGTTCTTC. This sequence encodes CSASGGREQFF.